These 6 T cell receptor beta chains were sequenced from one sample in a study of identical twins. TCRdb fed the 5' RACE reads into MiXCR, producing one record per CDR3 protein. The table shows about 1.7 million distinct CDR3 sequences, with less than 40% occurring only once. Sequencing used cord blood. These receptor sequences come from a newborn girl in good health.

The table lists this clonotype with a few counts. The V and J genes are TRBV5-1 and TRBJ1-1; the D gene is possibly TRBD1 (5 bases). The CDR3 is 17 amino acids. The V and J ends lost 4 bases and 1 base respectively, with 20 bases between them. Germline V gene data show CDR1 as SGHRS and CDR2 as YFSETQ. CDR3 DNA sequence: TGCGCCAGCAGCGCTGGGGGGGGTGGCATGTGGAACACTGAAGCTTTCTTT. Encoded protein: CASSAGGGGMWNTEAFF. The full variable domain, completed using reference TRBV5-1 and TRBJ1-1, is KAGVTQTPRYLIKTRGQQVTLSCSPISGHRSVSWYQQTPGQGLQFLFEYFSETQRNKGNFPGRFSGRQFSNSRSEMNVSTLELGDSALYLCASSAGGGGMWNTEAFFGQGTRLTVV.

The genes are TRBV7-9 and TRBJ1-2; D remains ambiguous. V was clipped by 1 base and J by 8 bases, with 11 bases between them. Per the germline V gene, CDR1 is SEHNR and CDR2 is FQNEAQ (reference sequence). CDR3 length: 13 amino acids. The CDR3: CASSLEDPLGYTF. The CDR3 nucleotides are TGTGCCAGCAGCTTAGAGGATCCCCTGGGCTACACCTTC.

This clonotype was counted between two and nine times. Here the CDR3 DNA reads TGTGCCAGCAGTTTGCCGGGACAGGGGTCCAATGAGCAGTTCTTC. It specifies CASSLPGQGSNEQFF. This sequence joins TRBV12-3 or TRBV12-4 and TRBJ2-1; 10 positions agree with TRBD1. This CDR3 comprises 15 residues. The V and J ends lost 3 bases and 6 bases, in that order; junction bases with no gene match: 5.

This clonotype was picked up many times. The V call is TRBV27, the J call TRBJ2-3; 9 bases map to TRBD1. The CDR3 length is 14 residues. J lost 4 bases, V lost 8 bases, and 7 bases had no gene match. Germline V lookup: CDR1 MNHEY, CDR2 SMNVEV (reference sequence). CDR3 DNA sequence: TGTGCCAGCCGCAGACAGGGGGTCTCAGATACGCAGTATTTT. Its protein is CASRRQGVSDTQYF.

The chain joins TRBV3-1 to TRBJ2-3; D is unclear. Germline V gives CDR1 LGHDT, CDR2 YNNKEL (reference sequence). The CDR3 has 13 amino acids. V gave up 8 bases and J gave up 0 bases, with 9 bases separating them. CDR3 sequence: CASGVRSTDTQYF. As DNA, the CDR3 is TGTGCCAGCGGGGTACGCAGCACAGATACGCAGTATTTT.

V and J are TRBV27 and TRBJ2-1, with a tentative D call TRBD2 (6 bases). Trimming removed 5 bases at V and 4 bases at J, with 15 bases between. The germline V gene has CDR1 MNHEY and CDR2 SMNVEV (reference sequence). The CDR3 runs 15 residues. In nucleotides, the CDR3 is TGTGCCAGCAGTCTAGGGACTCGGGGTTACAATGAGCAGTTCTTC. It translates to CASSLGTRGYNEQFF.